This T cell receptor beta chain was captured by sequencing in a study of T cells in Graves' hyperthyroidism and ophthalmopathy. Study-level points and caveats: Ophthalmopathy was model-predicted a median approximately six months pre-onset. In the blood, most expanded thyroid clonotypes above 0.001 appeared as well. By a 13 V-J model, ophthalmopathy was set apart from stable hyperthyroidism.

There are a few counts of this clonotype. The antigen remains undetermined. Between the trimmed V and J ends, which lost 0 bases and 0 bases, there was a span of 9 bases. This CDR3 is built from 15 residues. CDR1 is SEHNR and CDR2 is FQNEAQ in the germline V gene (reference sequence). TCR beta CDR3 region amplification was performed from RNA transcripts. Initially, a first-round RT-PCR of the TCR CDR3 employed the HTBI primer set. TCRdb re-called the multiplex PCR reads through MiXCR, storing one row per CDR3 protein. The table has hundreds of thousands of distinct CDR3 sequences, around 42% seen once. Together with thyroid ultrasound, orbital computed tomography, serum thyroxine and TRAb, clinical symptoms were used for diagnoses.

The clonotype comes from a woman aged 18-35 years with Graves' hyperthyroidism. The J gene is TRBJ2-7, the V gene TRBV7-9, with D possibly matching TRBD2 (6 bases). Sequenced sample: peripheral blood or thyroid tissue (not recorded which). CDR3 sequence: CASSLAGGNSYEQYF. CDR3 coding DNA: TGTGCCAGCAGCTTAGCGGGGGGAAACTCCTACGAGCAGTACTTC.